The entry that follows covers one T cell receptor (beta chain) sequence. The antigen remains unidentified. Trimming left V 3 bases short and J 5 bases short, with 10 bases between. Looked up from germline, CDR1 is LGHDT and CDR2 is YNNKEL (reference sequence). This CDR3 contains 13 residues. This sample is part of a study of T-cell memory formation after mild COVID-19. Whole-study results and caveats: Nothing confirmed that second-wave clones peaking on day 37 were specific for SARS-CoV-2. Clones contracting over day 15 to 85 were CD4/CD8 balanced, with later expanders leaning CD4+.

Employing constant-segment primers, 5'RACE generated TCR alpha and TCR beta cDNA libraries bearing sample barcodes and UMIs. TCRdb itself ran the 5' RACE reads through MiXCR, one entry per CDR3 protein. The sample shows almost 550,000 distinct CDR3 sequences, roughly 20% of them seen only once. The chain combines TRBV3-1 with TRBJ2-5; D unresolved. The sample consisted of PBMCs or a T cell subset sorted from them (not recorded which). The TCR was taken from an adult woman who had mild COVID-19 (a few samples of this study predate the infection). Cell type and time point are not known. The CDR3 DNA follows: TGTGCCAGCAGCCAGGCCCCTCTGGAGACCCAGTACTTC. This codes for CASSQAPLETQYF.